Listed below are T cell receptor beta chains from one sample, sequenced in a study of OX40 agonist ivuxolimab in advanced cancers. Sequencing was performed with immunoSEQ multiplex PCR; in TCRdb, only in-frame clones are kept and a portion is missing. The sample lists about 32,000 clones, around nine tenths seen once, with around 24% in the top ten. Here the sequenced sample was CD4+ or CD8+ T cells sorted from blood, taken in a trial of the OX40 agonist ivuxolimab. These receptors came from an adult with an advanced solid tumor such as melanoma, head and neck, liver or kidney cancer. CDR3s include the opening cysteine and the closing phenylalanine or tryptophan. A D gene is named only where the DNA matches it firmly. Part of the rows lack a size; the others show once, few, many or a class for expanded clones.

D gene	V gene	clone size	J gene	CDR3 DNA	CDR3 protein
.	TRBV23-1	.	TRBJ1-5	TGCGCCAGCAGTCAATCGATTCGCAGGGGAGAGGGTCAGCCCCAGCATTTT	CASSQSIRRGEGQPQHF
TRBD1	TRBV5-3	.	TRBJ1-5	TGTGCCAGAAGCTGGCCGAGGGACAGGGTAAAGGTGTGCAATCAGCCCCAGCATTTT	CARSWPRDRVKVCNQPQHF
TRBD1	TRBV19	.	TRBJ1-3	TGTGCCACCAGACAGGGCGGAAACACCATATATTTT	CATRQGGNTIYF
TRBD1	TRBV28	.	TRBJ1-5	TGTGCCAGCAGTTTCTGGGCCACAGGGGACAATCAGCCCCAGCATTTT	CASSFWATGDNQPQHF
.	TRBV7-2	.	TRBJ1-2	TGTGCCAGCAGTTTAGGGACTTCCAACTATGGCTACACCTTC	CASSLGTSNYGYTF
.	TRBV27	.	TRBJ1-1	TGTGCCAGCAGTTTTTTTGGGGGCACTGAAGCTTTCTTT	CASSFFGGTEAFF
.	TRBV4-1	once	TRBJ2-3	TGCGCCAGCAGCCAAGGGGCGGGACTTCGCACAGATACGCAGTATTTT	CASSQGAGLRTDTQYF
.	TRBV19	.	TRBJ1-1	TGTGCCTGCTCCCTTGGTAGGGGGGCTAAGAACACTGAAGCTTTCTTT	CACSLGRGAKNTEAFF
.	TRBV7-2	few	TRBJ2-1	TGTGCCAGCAACGAAGCCCCGGCATACAATGAGCAGTTCTTC	CASNEAPAYNEQFF
.	TRBV28	.	TRBJ2-3	TGTGCCAGCAGTCAGACTGCTACGCAGTATTTT	CASSQTATQYF
TRBD1	TRBV27	once	TRBJ1-1	TGTGCCAGCAGTTCCCCCGGGACAGCGTCTGAGGGCTCTGAAGCTTTCTTT	CASSSPGTASEGSEAFF
.	TRBV11-2	.	TRBJ2-1	TGTGCCAGCAGCTTCGATGTCTACAATGAGCAGTTCTTC	CASSFDVYNEQFF
.	TRBV9	.	TRBJ1-2	TGTGCCAGCAGCGGGACGAGCTATGGCTACACCTTC	CASSGTSYGYTF
.	TRBV19	.	TRBJ1-2	TGTGCCAGTAGCTTCGGGGCCGGGGCTTATGGCTACACCTTC	CASSFGAGAYGYTF
.	TRBV29-1	.	TRBJ2-3	TGCAGCGTTGAAGGTATCACAGATACGCAGTATTTT	CSVEGITDTQYF
.	TRBV6-5	once	TRBJ2-5	TGTGCCAGCTCGACCGGGACACAACAAGAGACCCAGTACTTC	CASSTGTQQETQYF
TRBD1	TRBV6-5	.	TRBJ2-7	TGTGCCAGTTGGACAGGGGGTAGAGAGCAGTACTTC	CASWTGGREQYF
.	TRBV30	.	TRBJ2-7	TGTGCCTGGAGGAATTTAGCGTTTGAAGACGAGCAGTACTTC	CAWRNLAFEDEQYF
.	TRBV7-9	.	TRBJ2-7	TGTGCCAGCAGCTTAAGAAAGTCCGCGCCCCTAAACTACGAGCAGTACTTC	CASSLRKSAPLNYEQYF
.	TRBV7-3	.	TRBJ2-1	TGTGCCAGCAGCTTGAGCTCCGGCGAGCAGTTCTTC	CASSLSSGEQFF
TRBD2	TRBV5-4	.	TRBJ2-7	TGTGCCAGCAGCTTTGGTCGGACTAGCCTCGGAACCTACGAGCAGTACTTC	CASSFGRTSLGTYEQYF
TRBD1	TRBV7-6	.	TRBJ2-7	TGTGCCAGCAGCCCGGGGGCCGGACAGGGGGCCTATTACGAGCAGTACTTC	CASSPGAGQGAYYEQYF
TRBD1	TRBV6-5	.	TRBJ2-5	TGTGCCAGCAGTAAACTAGAAGGGACAGTGGAGACCCAGTACTTC	CASSKLEGTVETQYF
.	TRBV4-2	.	TRBJ2-7	TGTGCCAGCAGCCAAGACTCTTACGAGCAGTACTTC	CASSQDSYEQYF
.	TRBV27	.	TRBJ2-5	TGTGCCAGCAGCCGGGGCCAAGAGACCCAGTACTTC	CASSRGQETQYF